Described below is a single T cell receptor beta chain sequence and its context. This sample was included in a study of response to subunit inactivated influenza vaccine. MiXCR, run by TCRdb on the RT-PCR reads, gives a single entry per CDR3 protein. The table records about 190,000 distinct CDR3 sequences, around an eighth of them present only once. This receptor was identified in a middle-aged man who received an inactivated influenza vaccine. Here the sequenced sample was CD8+ T cells sorted from PBMCs, taken 5 days after vaccination.

Written as DNA, the CDR3 is TGCAGTGCTACACCCGGGACTAGCGTTTCCTACGAGCAGTACTTC. Protein sequence: CSATPGTSVSYEQYF. The chain recombines TRBV20-1 with TRBJ2-7; 10 bases fit TRBD2. The CDR3 consists of 15 residues. The germline gives CDR1 DFQATT, CDR2 SNEGSKA (reference sequence). Trimming at V came to 4 bases and at J to 1 base, leaving 7 bases not matched to a gene.